A selection of T cell receptor beta chains follows, all from one sample in a study of blood T cell repertoires in COVID-19. Clones were sequenced by immunoSEQ multiplex PCR, and TCRdb holds only the in-frame ones, with some missing. The profile shows approximately 120,000 clones, about 87% of them singletons. Sequencing was performed on peripheral blood. These receptors were taken from a human donor in a cohort sampled during active COVID-19. The CDR3 runs from the conserved cysteine through the conserved F or W. A D gene is named only where the DNA matches it firmly. Size is stated for part of the rows, as once, few or many counts, or as a class when the clone is expanded.

NA,NA,TRBJ2-2,TRBV19,TGTGCCAGTAGTATCCAGGGGAGAGGCACCGGGGAGCTGTTTTTT,CASSIQGRGTGELFF
NA,NA,TRBJ2-2,TRBV7-7,TGTGCCAGCAGCTTAGCCCCAACAGGGTTATTCCCCGGGGAGCTGTTTTTT,CASSLAPTGLFPGELFF
NA,TRBD1,TRBJ1-1,TRBV29-1,TGCAGCGTTGGTCTGGGACAGGCCACTGAAGCTTTCTTT,CSVGLGQATEAFF
once,TRBD1,TRBJ1-4,TRBV10-3,TGTGCCACCCTGCAGGGGGCAGGTGAAAAACTGTTTTTT,CATLQGAGEKLFF
NA,TRBD1,TRBJ2-2,TRBV4-3,TGCGCCAGCAGCCAGGCTGGACAGGTCACCGGGGAGCTGTTTTTT,CASSQAGQVTGELFF
NA,TRBD2,TRBJ2-1,TRBV15,TGTGCCACCAGCAACCGGGGGGCCTACAATGAGCAGTTCTTC,CATSNRGAYNEQFF
NA,NA,TRBJ2-3,TRBV5-4,TGTGCCAGCAGCTTGGTTCAGGGTCCCACAGATACGCAGTATTTT,CASSLVQGPTDTQYF
NA,NA,TRBJ2-1,TRBV4-3,TGCGCCAGCAGCCCAGTCCCAGTTTACAATGAGCAGTTCTTC,CASSPVPVYNEQFF
NA,TRBD1,TRBJ1-2,TRBV7-9,TGTGCCAGCAGCTTAAGTGCTACAGGGGAGGGCTACACCTTC,CASSLSATGEGYTF
NA,TRBD1,TRBJ1-6,TRBV27,TGTGCCAGCAGTTTATTGAGACAGGGGAATTCACCCCTCCACTTT,CASSLLRQGNSPLHF
NA,NA,TRBJ1-5,TRBV28,TGTGCCAGCAGCCCCGGGTACCGGGGCAATCAGCCCCAGCATTTT,CASSPGYRGNQPQHF
NA,TRBD1,TRBJ2-5,TRBV5-1,TGCGCCAGCAGCCTGGGACAGGGACAAGAGACCCAGTACTTC,CASSLGQGQETQYF
NA,NA,TRBJ1-1,TRBV3-1/TRBV3-2,TGTGCCAGCCAAGGGGCAGGCCTTAACACTGAAGCTTTCTTT,CASQGAGLNTEAFF
NA,NA,TRBJ1-1,TRBV19,TGTGCCAGTAGTATAGATCGGAGCAGCACTGAAGCTTTCTTT,CASSIDRSSTEAFF
NA,NA,TRBJ2-7,TRBV9,TGTGCCAGCAGCGTAGCAGCTACTAGCTCCTACGAGCAGTACTTC,CASSVAATSSYEQYF
NA,NA,TRBJ1-5,TRBV19,TGTGCCAGTAGTCTTCGGGGTCGCAATCAGCCCCAGCATTTT,CASSLRGRNQPQHF
NA,TRBD1,TRBJ1-2,TRBV10-3,TGTGCCATCGTCGGGGGACAGGGCCGTAACTATGGCTACACCTTC,CAIVGGQGRNYGYTF
few,NA,TRBJ1-4,TRBV6-5,TGTGCCAGCAGCCGAACAGGGCAAACTAATGAAAAACTGTTTTTT,CASSRTGQTNEKLFF
NA,TRBD2,TRBJ2-1,TRBV18,TGTGCCAGCTCACCAGGAAGCGGGGGCGTCTACAATGAGCAGTTCTTC,CASSPGSGGVYNEQFF
NA,TRBD2,TRBJ2-2,TRBV9,TGTGCCAGCAGCGTATATAGCGGGAGGGCCCCCACCGGGGAGCTGTTTTTT,CASSVYSGRAPTGELFF
NA,TRBD1,TRBJ1-2,TRBV4-2,TGTGCCAGCAGCCAAGAAACCGACAGGGGTTATGGCTACACCTTC,CASSQETDRGYGYTF
NA,TRBD2,TRBJ2-7,TRBV7-2,TGTGCCAGCATCCGTAGCGGGAGCGTCTACGAGCAGTACTTC,CASIRSGSVYEQYF
NA,TRBD1,TRBJ1-1,TRBV11-2,TGTGCCACCTACCCCCCCCGGGACAGGGGTGAAGCTTTCTTT,CATYPPRDRGEAFF
once,NA,TRBJ2-5,TRBV21-1,TGTGCCAGCAGCAAATCAGGGTTGGCAGAGACCCAGTACTTC,CASSKSGLAETQYF
NA,TRBD2,TRBJ2-2,TRBV6-4,TGTGCCAGCAGGCGACTAGCGGGGGCTACCGGGGAGCTGTTTTTT,CASRRLAGATGELFF
NA,TRBD2,TRBJ2-3,TRBV4-3,TGCGCCAGCAGCCAAGAGTTGGCGGGGGCAGATACGCAGTATTTT,CASSQELAGADTQYF
NA,TRBD1,TRBJ1-2,TRBV29-1,TGCAGCGTTGAAGGGGGACAGTCTTATGGCTACACCTTC,CSVEGGQSYGYTF
NA,TRBD2,TRBJ2-3,TRBV4-3,TGCGCCAGCAGCCAAGATAGTGCTAGCGGGAGGGTAGATACGCAGTATTTT,CASSQDSASGRVDTQYF
once,TRBD2,TRBJ2-1,TRBV25-1,TGTGCCAGCAGCCCATCCCAGGGGACTAGCGGGAGGCGGAATGAGCAGTTCTTC,CASSPSQGTSGRRNEQFF
NA,TRBD1,TRBJ2-7,TRBV5-6,TGTGCCAGCAGCTGGGGGACAGGGCTCTACGAGCAGTACTTC,CASSWGTGLYEQYF
NA,NA,TRBJ2-7,TRBV9,TGTGCCAGCAGCGTAGCTAGCAGTTCCTACTACGAGCAGTACTTC,CASSVASSSYYEQYF
NA,NA,TRBJ2-1,TRBV10-3,TGTGCCATCACCCAGAGCCGGGAAGAGCAGTTCTTC,CAITQSREEQFF
NA,TRBD2,TRBJ2-3,TRBV6-1,TGTGCCAGCAGGGAAAGGCGGGGGGCCGGAATCGCAGATACGCAGTATTTT,CASRERRGAGIADTQYF
NA,NA,TRBJ1-6,TRBV23-1,TGCGCCGTAGCGGACCCACGGGGAAGCTCCTATAATTCACCCCTCCACTTT,CAVADPRGSSYNSPLHF
NA,NA,TRBJ2-7,TRBV28,TGTGCCAGCAGTCGGGACTCCCCGAGCTCCTACGAGCAGTACTTC,CASSRDSPSSYEQYF
NA,TRBD1,TRBJ1-1,TRBV4-3,TGCGCCAGCAGCCAAGATGGGAGCAGGGGGCAAGGTGCTTTCTTT,CASSQDGSRGQGAFF
NA,NA,TRBJ1-2,TRBV28,TGTGCCAGCAGCCCTCCGGGGTTCTATGGCTACACCTTC,CASSPPGFYGYTF
NA,NA,TRBJ2-3,TRBV10-3,TGTGCCATCAGCCGGTCCTCAGATACGCAGTATTTT,CAISRSSDTQYF
NA,TRBD1,TRBJ2-7,TRBV9,TGTGCCAGCAGCGCGCCGGGACAGGGGGCGGGCGAGCAGTACTTC,CASSAPGQGAGEQYF
few,NA,TRBJ2-3,TRBV3-1/TRBV3-2,TGTGCCAGCAGCCAGATCGGGCGGGGAAGACTCGCAGATACGCAGTATTTT,CASSQIGRGRLADTQYF
NA,TRBD1,TRBJ1-2,TRBV11-3,TGTGCCAGCAGCCCCAGACAGGGGATCTATGGCTACACCTTC,CASSPRQGIYGYTF
NA,TRBD2,TRBJ2-7,TRBV7-3,TGTGCCAGCAGCTCCCGAGCGGGACCCTCCTACGAGCAGTACTTC,CASSSRAGPSYEQYF
NA,TRBD2,TRBJ2-2,TRBV15,TGTGCCACCAGCAGAGATTCACTAGCGGGATACACCGGGGAGCTGTTTTTT,CATSRDSLAGYTGELFF
few,NA,TRBJ2-7,TRBV11-2,TGTGCCAGCAGCTTGGGGACTTCCAGCTCCTACGAGCAGTACTTC,CASSLGTSSSYEQYF
NA,NA,TRBJ1-1,TRBV5-1,TGCGCCACCAACGGCCCAGGAACTGAAGCTTTCTTT,CATNGPGTEAFF
NA,NA,TRBJ2-5,TRBV11-2,TGTGCCAGCAGCAGAGACAACCAAGAGACCCAGTACTTC,CASSRDNQETQYF
once,NA,TRBJ2-5,TRBV24-1,TGTGCCACCAGTGCACCGGGGTTCCAAGAGACCCAGTACTTC,CATSAPGFQETQYF
NA,TRBD1,TRBJ1-1,TRBV19,TGTGCCAGTAGTATAAACCAGGGGGCTAACACTGAAGCTTTCTTT,CASSINQGANTEAFF
NA,TRBD2,TRBJ2-4,TRBV9,TGTGCCAGCAGCGTTTTCCCCGGGGGGGAGGCCATTCAGTACTTC,CASSVFPGGEAIQYF
NA,TRBD1,TRBJ2-5,TRBV19,TGTGCCAGTAGTAGACAGGGGATGGAGACCCAGTACTTC,CASSRQGMETQYF
NA,NA,TRBJ2-7,TRBV4-1,TGCGCCAGCAGCTCCCGAGTGCGGGGCGCGGGGTGGTACGAGCAGTACTTC,CASSSRVRGAGWYEQYF
NA,NA,TRBJ2-3,TRBV9,TGTGCCAGCACCAAGGGGGGCGGGAGTACCACAGATACGCAGTATTTT,CASTKGGGSTTDTQYF
NA,TRBD2,TRBJ2-1,TRBV5-1,TGCGCCAGCACCGCGGAACTAGCGGGGGGGGGCAATGAGCAGTTCTTC,CASTAELAGGGNEQFF
NA,NA,TRBJ1-2,TRBV27,TGTGCCAGCCTGCACCCTTGGGGGCTAGAGGTGGACTATGGCTACACCTTC,CASLHPWGLEVDYGYTF
NA,NA,TRBJ2-1,TRBV5-4,TGTGCCAGCAGCTTGGGGTCCGGGGTTAGCTCCTACAATGAGCAGTTCTTC,CASSLGSGVSSYNEQFF